The T cell receptor (beta chain) described here comes from a study of cytomegalovirus exposure and HLA in healthy donors. CDR1 MNHEY and CDR2 SVGAGI come from the germline V gene. This CDR3 has 12 residues. Trimming took off 0 bases at V and 3 bases at J, with 2 bases between the two ends. The donors formed part of the roughly 110-subject validation cohort, distinct from the roughly 670-subject first cohort. Data came from immunoSEQ multiplex PCR; TCRdb stores just in-frame clones and leaves some out. The sample records around 300,000 clones, roughly 90% being singletons. This TCR was recovered from a woman in her 30s in good health and CMV-seropositive. This chain links TRBV6-5 with TRBJ2-5, with D uncertain. What was sequenced was PBMCs. The CDR3 nucleotides are TGTGCCAGCAGTTACTCGAAAGAGACCCAGTACTTC. This translates into CASSYSKETQYF.